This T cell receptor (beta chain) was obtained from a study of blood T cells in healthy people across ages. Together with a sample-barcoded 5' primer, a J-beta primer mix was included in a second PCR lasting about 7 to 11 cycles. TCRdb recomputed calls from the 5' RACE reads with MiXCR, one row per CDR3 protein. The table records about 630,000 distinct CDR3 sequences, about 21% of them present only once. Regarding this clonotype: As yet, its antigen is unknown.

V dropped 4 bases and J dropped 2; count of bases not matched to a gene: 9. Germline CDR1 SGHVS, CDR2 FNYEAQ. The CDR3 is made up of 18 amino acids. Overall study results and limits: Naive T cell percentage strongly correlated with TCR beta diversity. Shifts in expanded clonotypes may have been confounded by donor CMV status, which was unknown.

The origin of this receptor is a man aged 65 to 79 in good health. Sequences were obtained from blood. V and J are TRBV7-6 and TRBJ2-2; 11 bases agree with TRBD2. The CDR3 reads CASSWTSGLAGNTGELFF. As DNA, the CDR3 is TGTGCCAGCAGCTGGACTTCCGGACTAGCGGGTAACACCGGGGAGCTGTTTTTT. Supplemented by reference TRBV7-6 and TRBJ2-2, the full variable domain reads GAGVSQSPRYKVTKRGQDVALRCDPISGHVSLYWYRQALGQGPEFLTYFNYEAQQDKSGLPNDRFSAERPEGSISTLTIQRTEQRDSAMYRCASSWTSGLAGNTGELFFGEGSRLTVL.